This entry describes one T cell receptor beta chain. It lacks a known antigen. Nothing much larger sits one base from this clone, and base qualities are not available. Each collaborating institution followed its own protocols to collect whole blood in K2EDTA tubes. For TCRbeta analysis, collaborators shipped samples as frozen whole blood, isolated PBMCs, or DNA extracted from either of those sample types. Compared with germline, V lacks 2 bases and J lacks 0 bases; bases without a gene match: 4. Per the germline V gene, SGHVS is the CDR1 and FQNEAQ is the CDR2. The CDR3 goes from the cysteine to the phenylalanine over 17 residues. The read is trimmed to its CDR3 DNA, 51 bases read in frame from base 1. TCRbeta CDR3 regions were amplified from genomic DNA using the immunoSEQ Assay, a bias-controlled multiplex PCR. Per the source publication's procedure: The number of nucleated cells in each sample was estimated by amplification of reference gene primers within the assay. To quantify the absolute abundance of each unique TCRbeta CDR3 rearrangement, sequence reads were collapsed and filtered. For each sample, productive Simpson clonality was calculated as the square root of Simpson's diversity index across productive rearrangements. The immuneACCESS repertoire file appears here via TCRdb, limited to in-frame rearrangements. These files lack a portion of the clones; in checked studies, under half of the deficit traces to unresolved V genes, and the cause of the others is not known. That table supplies the V and J calls and clone size; D and trimming were determined from the DNA. Within this sample are 8,500 to 10,000 clones, with around 80% of them counted one time only. Of the sample, 9.5% to 13% falls within the top ten clones.

The sample is drawn from a study of blood T cell repertoires in COVID-19 (dated by TCRdb to 2018 to 2021). With respect to the entire study: Samples covering the acute and convalescent phases of COVID-19 were provided by collaborators in the United States, Italy and Spain. The material from the prospective study consisted of cDNA or gDNA derived from T cells, B-cell-depleted T cells, or PBMCs. Subjects who had been exposed to COVID-19, were actively infected with it, or had recovered from it provided the deeply sampled blood TCRbeta repertoires that made up the dataset. A freely available public database, intended as a resource for researchers studying the immune response to SARS-CoV-2, is where the repertoires were released. Samples were obtained from the ongoing ImmuneRACE study (first 160 participants) and from 1,254 subjects provided by 6 global collaborators. Sample metadata almost always included a de-identified subject ID, COVID-19 status, age in years and sex. Where available, HLA class I and class II types were obtained from metadata supplied by the sample provider rather than from assay-based typing. What the research found in general, with its limitations: The amount of clinical and demographic metadata varied by source and participant and was provided uncurated.

Material: peripheral blood. The sequence was collected from a human donor in a cohort sampled during active COVID-19. The rearrangement joined TRBV7-8 to TRBJ2-3; 11 nucleotides in the junction match TRBD2. The DNA sequence is TGTGCCAGCAGCTTACCCACTAGCGGGGGAAGCACAGATACGCAGTATTTT. This is translated as CASSLPTSGGSTDTQYF.